A selection of T cell receptor beta chains follows, all from one sample in a study of T cells after yellow fever vaccination. TCRdb reprocessed the 5' RACE reads via MiXCR and lists one record per CDR3 protein. The data contain 140,000 to 150,000 distinct CDR3 sequences, about 6.9% of them singletons. The input for sequencing was CD4+ T cells sorted from PBMCs, taken 10 days after the yellow fever booster vaccination. The receptors come from a man aged 25-45 years who received the YFV17D yellow fever vaccine. Both conserved end residues are part of each CDR3. A D gene is named only where the DNA matches it firmly. Some rows have no size entry. The others give once, few or many, or a class for an expanded clone.

V	size	J	D	CDR3	DNA
TRBV7-9	many	TRBJ2-2	TRBD2	CASWGLAITGELFF	TGTGCCAGCTGGGGACTAGCGATCACCGGGGAGCTGTTTTTT
TRBV7-6	many	TRBJ2-7	.	CASSLVIKDSYEQYF	TGTGCCAGCAGCTTAGTGATAAAAGACTCCTACGAGCAGTACTTC
TRBV7-9	many	TRBJ1-1	.	CASSFGKMGTEAFF	TGTGCCAGCAGCTTCGGGAAGATGGGCACTGAAGCTTTCTTT
TRBV5-1	many	TRBJ2-3	TRBD2	CASSFTAGGAGADTQYF	TGCGCCAGCAGCTTTACAGCGGGAGGGGCCGGGGCAGATACGCAGTATTTT
TRBV5-1	few	TRBJ2-5	.	CASSFGQGETQYF	TGCGCCAGCAGCTTCGGGCAGGGAGAGACCCAGTACTTC
TRBV3-1	many	TRBJ2-1	TRBD2	CASSALAGGTYNEQFF	TGTGCCAGCAGCGCCCTGGCGGGAGGGACTTACAATGAGCAGTTCTTC
TRBV5-5	.	TRBJ2-3	.	CASSPGLLSTVTQYF	TGTGCCAGCAGCCCCGGGCTCCTCAGCACAGTTACGCAGTATTTT
TRBV20-1	many	TRBJ2-1	TRBD2	CSARDGGRTSSGEFF	TGCAGTGCTAGAGATGGGGGGAGGACTAGTTCCGGGGAGTTCTTC
TRBV6-5	many	TRBJ2-1	TRBD1	CASSYSSQGASYNEQFF	TGTGCCAGCAGTTACTCGTCACAGGGGGCTTCCTACAATGAGCAGTTCTTC
TRBV5-1	many	TRBJ2-4	.	CASSPAGVLAKNIQYF	TGCGCCAGCAGCCCGGCAGGGGTTCTAGCCAAAAACATTCAGTACTTC
TRBV30	few	TRBJ2-1	TRBD2	CAFGTSGLPGEQFF	TGTGCCTTCGGGACTAGCGGTCTCCCGGGGGAGCAGTTCTTC
TRBV29-1	.	TRBJ2-1	.	CSAQGVSEQFF	TGCAGCGCCCAAGGGGTCTCAGAGCAGTTCTTC
TRBV18	.	TRBJ2-1	.	CASSFSQGGDEQFF	TGTGCCAGCTCATTTTCACAGGGTGGAGATGAGCAGTTCTTC
TRBV18	.	TRBJ2-7	TRBD1	CASSPIGTGAYEQYF	TGTGCCAGCTCACCAATCGGGACAGGGGCCTACGAGCAGTACTTC
TRBV20-1	many	TRBJ2-5	TRBD1	CSARSRDRTQYF	TGCAGTGCTAGGTCCCGGGACAGGACCCAGTACTTC
TRBV11-2	.	TRBJ2-5	.	CASSLEVGGSQETQYF	TGTGCCAGCAGCTTAGAAGTGGGAGGTTCACAAGAGACCCAGTACTTC